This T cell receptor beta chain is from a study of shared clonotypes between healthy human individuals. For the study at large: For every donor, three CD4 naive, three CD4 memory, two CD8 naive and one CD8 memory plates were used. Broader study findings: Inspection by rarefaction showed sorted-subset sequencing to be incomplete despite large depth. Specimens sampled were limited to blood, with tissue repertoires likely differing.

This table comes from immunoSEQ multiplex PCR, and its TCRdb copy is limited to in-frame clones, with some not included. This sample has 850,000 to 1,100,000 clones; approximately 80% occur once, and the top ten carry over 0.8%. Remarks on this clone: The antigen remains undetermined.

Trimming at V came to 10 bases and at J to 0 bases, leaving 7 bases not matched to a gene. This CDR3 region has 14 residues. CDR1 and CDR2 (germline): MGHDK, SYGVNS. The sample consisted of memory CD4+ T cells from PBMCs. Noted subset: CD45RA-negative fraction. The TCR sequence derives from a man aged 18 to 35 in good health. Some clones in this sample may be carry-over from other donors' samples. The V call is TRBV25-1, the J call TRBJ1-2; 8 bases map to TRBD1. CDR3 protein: CATRGPTSNYGYTF. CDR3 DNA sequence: TGTGCCACCAGGGGGCCGACTTCTAACTATGGCTACACCTTC.